The subject of this entry is one T cell receptor (beta chain). The data were taken from a study of blood T cell repertoires in COVID-19. Across the whole study: Acute-phase and convalescent COVID-19 samples originated in the United States, Italy and Spain. T cells, B-cell-depleted T cells, or PBMCs provided the cDNA or gDNA that served as material.

Profiling relied on immunoSEQ multiplex PCR, and the TCRdb table lists in-frame clones only, not all of them. The sample yields 200,000 to 250,000 clones, more than 85% seen once. Sequencing used peripheral blood. This sequence originates from a man aged 55 to 70 with acute or convalescent COVID-19.

CDR3 DNA sequence: TGTGCCAGCAGTGCTATTGGACAGTTTGGAGGCAATCAGCCCCAGCATTTT. This codes for CASSAIGQFGGNQPQHF. The chain has TRBV6-1 and TRBJ1-5, with D tentatively TRBD1 (6 bases). V was pared by 4 bases and J by 2 bases, with 18 bases between. This CDR3 is built from 17 residues. CDR1 and CDR2 (germline): MNHNS, SASEGT.